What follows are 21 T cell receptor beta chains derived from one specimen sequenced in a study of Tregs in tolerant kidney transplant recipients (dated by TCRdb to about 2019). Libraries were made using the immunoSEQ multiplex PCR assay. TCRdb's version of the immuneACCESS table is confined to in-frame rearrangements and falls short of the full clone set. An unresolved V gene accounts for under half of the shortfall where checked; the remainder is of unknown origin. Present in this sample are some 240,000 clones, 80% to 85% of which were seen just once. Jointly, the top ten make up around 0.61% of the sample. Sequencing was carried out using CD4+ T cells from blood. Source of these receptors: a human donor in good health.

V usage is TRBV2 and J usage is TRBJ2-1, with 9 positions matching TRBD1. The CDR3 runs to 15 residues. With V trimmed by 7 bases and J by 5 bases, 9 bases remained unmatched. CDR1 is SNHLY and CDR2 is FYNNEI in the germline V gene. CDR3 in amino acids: CASKRDRARNNEQFF. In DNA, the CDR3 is TGTGCCAGCAAAAGGGACAGGGCGAGAAACAATGAGCAGTTCTTC.

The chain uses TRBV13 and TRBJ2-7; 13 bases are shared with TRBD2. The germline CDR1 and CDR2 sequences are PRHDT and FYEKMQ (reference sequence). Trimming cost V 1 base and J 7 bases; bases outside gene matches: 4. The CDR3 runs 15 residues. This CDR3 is CASSLDPGLAGEQYF. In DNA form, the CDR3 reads TGTGCCAGCAGCTTAGACCCGGGACTAGCGGGGGAGCAGTACTTC. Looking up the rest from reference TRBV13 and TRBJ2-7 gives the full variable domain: AAGVIQSPRHLIKEKRETATLKCYPIPRHDTVYWYQQGPGQDPQFLISFYEKMQSDKGSIPDRFSAQQFSDYHSELNMSSLELGDSALYFCASSLDPGLAGEQYFGPGTRLTVT.

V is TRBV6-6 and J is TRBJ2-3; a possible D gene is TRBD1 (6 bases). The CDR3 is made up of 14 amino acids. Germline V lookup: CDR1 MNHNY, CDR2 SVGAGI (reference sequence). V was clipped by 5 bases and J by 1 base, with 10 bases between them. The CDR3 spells CASSPRQGTDTQYF. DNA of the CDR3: TGTGCCAGCAGTCCCCGACAGGGCACAGATACGCAGTATTTT.

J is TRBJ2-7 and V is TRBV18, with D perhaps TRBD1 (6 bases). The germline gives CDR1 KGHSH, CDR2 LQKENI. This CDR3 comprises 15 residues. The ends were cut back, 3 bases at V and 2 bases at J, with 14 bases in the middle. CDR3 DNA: TGTGCCAGCTCACCTGCAACAGGGAGCACCTACGAGCAGTACTTC. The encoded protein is CASSPATGSTYEQYF.

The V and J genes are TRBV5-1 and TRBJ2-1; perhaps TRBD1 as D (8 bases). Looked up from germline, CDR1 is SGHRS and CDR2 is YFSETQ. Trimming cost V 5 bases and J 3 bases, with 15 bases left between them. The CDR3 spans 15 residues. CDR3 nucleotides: TGCGCCAGCAGTAAACAGGGGGGGAACTACAATGAGCAGTTCTTC. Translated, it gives CASSKQGGNYNEQFF.

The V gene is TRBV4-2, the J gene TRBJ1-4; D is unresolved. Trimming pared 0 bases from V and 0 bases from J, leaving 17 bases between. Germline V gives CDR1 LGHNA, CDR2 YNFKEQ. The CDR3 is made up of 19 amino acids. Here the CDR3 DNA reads TGTGCCAGCAGCCAAGAGAGGGTAGAGATTTTATCAACTAATGAAAAACTGTTTTTT. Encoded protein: CASSQERVEILSTNEKLFF.

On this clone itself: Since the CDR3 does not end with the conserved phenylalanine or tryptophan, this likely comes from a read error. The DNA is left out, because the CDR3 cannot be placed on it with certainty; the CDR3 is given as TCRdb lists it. The CDR3 reads CAWSSLASGDI. The rearrangement joins TRBV30 to TRBJ2-3; no check of the table's D call, TRBD2, against the DNA was made. With termini counted, the CDR3 has 11 amino acids. The germline V gene has CDR1 GTSNPN and CDR2 SVGIG (reference sequence).

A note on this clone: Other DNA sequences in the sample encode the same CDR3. The DNA of the CDR3 is TGTGCCTGGAGTGTGGGGCGCAGGAACTATGGCTACACCTTC. It codes for CAWSVGRRNYGYTF. This rearrangement joins TRBV30 to TRBJ1-2; perhaps TRBD1 as D (5 bases). The V gene lost 0 bases and the J gene lost 2 bases, with 10 bases spanning the gap. The CDR3 has 14 residues. The germline gives CDR1 GTSNPN, CDR2 SVGIG (reference sequence).

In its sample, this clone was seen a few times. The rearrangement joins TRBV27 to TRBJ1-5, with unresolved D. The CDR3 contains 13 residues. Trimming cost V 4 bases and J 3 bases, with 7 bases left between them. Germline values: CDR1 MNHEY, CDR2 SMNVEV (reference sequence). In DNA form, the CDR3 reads TGTGCCAGCAGTTCAAAACCCAATCAGCCCCAGCATTTT. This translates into CASSSKPNQPQHF.

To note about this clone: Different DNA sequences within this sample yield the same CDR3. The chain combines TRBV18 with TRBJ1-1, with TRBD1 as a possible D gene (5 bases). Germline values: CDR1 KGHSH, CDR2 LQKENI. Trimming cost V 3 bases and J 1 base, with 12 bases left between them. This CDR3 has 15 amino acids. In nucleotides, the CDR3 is TGTGCCAGCTCACCTTCACGGAGGGGGAACACTGAAGCTTTCTTT. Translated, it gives CASSPSRRGNTEAFF.

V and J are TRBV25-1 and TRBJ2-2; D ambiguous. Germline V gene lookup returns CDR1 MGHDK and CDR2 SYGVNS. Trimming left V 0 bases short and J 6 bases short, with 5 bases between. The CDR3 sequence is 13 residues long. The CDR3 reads CASSEYRSGELFF. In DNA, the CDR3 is TGTGCCAGCAGTGAATACCGCTCCGGGGAGCTGTTTTTT.

The CDR3 loop reads CASSRDRGLKLFF. For the CDR3, the DNA is TGTGCCAGTAGTAGGGACAGGGGGTTGAAACTGTTTTTT. The chain couples TRBV19 to TRBJ1-4; 11 nucleotides line up with TRBD1. Germline CDR1 reads LNHDA; CDR2 reads SQIVND (reference sequence). J gave up 11 bases and V 4 bases, and 3 bases lay outside the gene matches. The CDR3 is made up of 13 amino acids.

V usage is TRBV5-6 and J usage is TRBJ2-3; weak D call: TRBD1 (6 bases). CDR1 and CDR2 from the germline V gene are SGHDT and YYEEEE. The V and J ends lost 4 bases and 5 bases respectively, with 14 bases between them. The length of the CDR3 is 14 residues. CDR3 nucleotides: TGTGCCAGCAGCATTCAGGGGCTGGGAGATACGCAGTATTTT. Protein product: CASSIQGLGDTQYF.

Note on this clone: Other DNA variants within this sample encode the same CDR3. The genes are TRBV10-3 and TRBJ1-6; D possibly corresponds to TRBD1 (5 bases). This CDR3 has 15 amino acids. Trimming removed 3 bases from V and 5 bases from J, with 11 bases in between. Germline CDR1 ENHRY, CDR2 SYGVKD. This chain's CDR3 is CAISEGTENNSPLHF. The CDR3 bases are TGTGCCATCAGTGAAGGGACGGAAAATAATTCACCCCTCCACTTT.

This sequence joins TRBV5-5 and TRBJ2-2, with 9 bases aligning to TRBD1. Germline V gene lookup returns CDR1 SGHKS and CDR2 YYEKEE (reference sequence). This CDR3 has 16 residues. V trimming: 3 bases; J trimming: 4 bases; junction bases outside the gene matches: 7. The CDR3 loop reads CASSSYRGRGTGELFF. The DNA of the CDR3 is TGTGCCAGCAGCTCATACAGGGGGCGAGGCACCGGGGAGCTGTTTTTT.

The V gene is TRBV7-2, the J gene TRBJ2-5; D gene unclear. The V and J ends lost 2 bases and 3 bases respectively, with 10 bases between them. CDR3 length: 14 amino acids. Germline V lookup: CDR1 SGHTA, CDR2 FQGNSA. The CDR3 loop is CASSLSGVEETQYF. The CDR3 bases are TGTGCCAGCAGCTTAAGTGGGGTCGAAGAGACCCAGTACTTC.

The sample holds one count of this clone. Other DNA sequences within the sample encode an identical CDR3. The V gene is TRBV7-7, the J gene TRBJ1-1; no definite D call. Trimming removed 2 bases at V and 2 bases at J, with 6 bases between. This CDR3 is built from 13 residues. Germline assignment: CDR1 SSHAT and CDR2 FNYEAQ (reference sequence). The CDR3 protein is CASSLSQNTEAFF. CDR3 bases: TGTGCCAGCAGCTTAAGCCAAAACACTGAAGCTTTCTTT.

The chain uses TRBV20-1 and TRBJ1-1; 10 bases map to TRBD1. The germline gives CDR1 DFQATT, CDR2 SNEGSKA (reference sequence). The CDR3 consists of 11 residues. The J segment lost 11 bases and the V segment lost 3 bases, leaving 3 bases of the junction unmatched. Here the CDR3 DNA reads TGCAGTGCTAGTGTGGACAGGGGGGCTTTCTTT. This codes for CSASVDRGAFF.

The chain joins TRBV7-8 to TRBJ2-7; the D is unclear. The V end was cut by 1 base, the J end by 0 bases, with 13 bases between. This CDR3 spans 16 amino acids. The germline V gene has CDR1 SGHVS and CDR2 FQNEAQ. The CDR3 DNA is TGTGCCAGCAGCTTAGGTTTCCCCATGGACTCCTACGAGCAGTACTTC. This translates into CASSLGFPMDSYEQYF.

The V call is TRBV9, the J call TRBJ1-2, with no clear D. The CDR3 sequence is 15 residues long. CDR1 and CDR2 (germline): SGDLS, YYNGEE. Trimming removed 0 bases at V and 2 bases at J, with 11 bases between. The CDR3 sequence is CASSVVAGENYGYTF. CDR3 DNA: TGTGCCAGCAGCGTAGTGGCAGGTGAAAACTATGGCTACACCTTC. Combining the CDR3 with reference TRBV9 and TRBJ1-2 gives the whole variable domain DSGVTQTPKHLITATGQRVTLRCSPRSGDLSVYWYQQSLDQGLQFLIQYYNGEERAKGNILERFSAQQFPDLHSELNLSSLELGDSALYFCASSVVAGENYGYTFGSGTRLTVV.

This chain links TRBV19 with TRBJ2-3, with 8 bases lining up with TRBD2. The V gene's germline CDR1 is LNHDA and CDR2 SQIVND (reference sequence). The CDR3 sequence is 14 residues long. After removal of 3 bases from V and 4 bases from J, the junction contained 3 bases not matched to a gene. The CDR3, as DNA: TGTGCCAGTAGTATGATTAGCGGGGCAGATACGCAGTATTTT. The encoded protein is CASSMISGADTQYF.